The TCR beta chain under discussion was sequenced for a study of cytomegalovirus exposure and HLA in healthy donors. The study, taken as a whole, reports: Of the V segments, some could not be distinguished, including TRBV6-2 and TRBV6-3, and were excluded.

As for this clone: Its antigen remains unidentified.

The PCR used 60 Vbeta and 13 Jbeta primers. The repertoire was sequenced with immunoSEQ multiplex PCR; TCRdb's copy has only in-frame clones and lacks some. The sample includes more than 80,000 clones, roughly four fifths seen only once; the top ten take approximately 4%. The CDR3 is 15 residues long. The germline CDR1 and CDR2 sequences are MDHEN and SYDVKM. The J segment lost 4 bases and the V segment lost 2 bases, leaving 4 bases of the junction unmatched. Sample: PBMCs. The TCR was taken from a female donor in good health and CMV-seropositive. The chain combines TRBV28 with TRBJ1-4; TRBD1 agrees at 7 bases. The CDR3 bases are TGTGCCAGCAGTTTAACGTCAGGGGGTAATGAAAAACTGTTTTTT. Residues: CASSLTSGGNEKLFF.